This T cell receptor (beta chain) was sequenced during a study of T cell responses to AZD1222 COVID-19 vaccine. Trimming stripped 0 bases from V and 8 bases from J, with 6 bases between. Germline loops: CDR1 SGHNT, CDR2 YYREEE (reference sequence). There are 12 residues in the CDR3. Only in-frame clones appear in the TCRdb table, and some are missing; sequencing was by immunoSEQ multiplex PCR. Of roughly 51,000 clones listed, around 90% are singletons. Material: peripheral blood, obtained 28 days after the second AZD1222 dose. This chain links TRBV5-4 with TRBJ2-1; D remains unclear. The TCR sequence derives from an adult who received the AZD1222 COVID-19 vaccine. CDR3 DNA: TGTGCCAGCAGCTTGGACCATGATGAGCAGTTCTTC. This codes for CASSLDHDEQFF.